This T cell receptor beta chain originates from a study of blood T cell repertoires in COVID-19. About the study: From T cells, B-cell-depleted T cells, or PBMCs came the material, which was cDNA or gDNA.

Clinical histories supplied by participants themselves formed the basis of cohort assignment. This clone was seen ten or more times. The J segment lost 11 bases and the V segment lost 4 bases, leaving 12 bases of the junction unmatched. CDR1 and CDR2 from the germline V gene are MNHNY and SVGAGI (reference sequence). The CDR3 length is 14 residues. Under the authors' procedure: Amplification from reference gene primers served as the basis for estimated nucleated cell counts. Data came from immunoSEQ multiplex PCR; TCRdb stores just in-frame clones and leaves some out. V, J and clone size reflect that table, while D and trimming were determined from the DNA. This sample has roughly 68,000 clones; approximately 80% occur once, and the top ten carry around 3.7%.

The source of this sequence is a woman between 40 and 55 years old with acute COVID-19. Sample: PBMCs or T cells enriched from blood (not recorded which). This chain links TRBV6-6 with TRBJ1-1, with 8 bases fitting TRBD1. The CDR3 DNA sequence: TGTGCCAGCAGTTCTACGGTATGGCAGGGGGCGGCTTTCTTT. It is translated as CASSSTVWQGAAFF.